A single sample is the source of the 27 T cell receptor beta chains below, sequenced in a study of CD8 T cells in Susac syndrome. RNA was extracted with the RNeasy kit, and a quantity of 0.5 to 1 ug was reverse transcribed using random hexamers. TCRdb used MiXCR to reprocess the immunoSEQ multiplex PCR reads, holding one entry per CDR3 protein. In the table there are about 210,000 distinct CDR3 sequences, more than 85% of which are singletons. Material: CD4+ T cells from PBMCs. The receptors come from a human donor with multiple sclerosis.

The chain is built from TRBV2 and TRBJ2-7; D is perhaps TRBD1 or TRBD2 (7 bases each). CDR1 and CDR2 from the germline V gene are SNHLY and FYNNEI. The CDR3 length is 17 residues. Trimming shortened V by 8 bases and J by 4 bases, and 27 bases separated the two germline ends. The CDR3 DNA follows: TGTGCCAGCGGAAGCATAGGGGGCCGACTAGCCTGGTACGAGCAGTACTTC. It yields the protein CASGSIGGRLAWYEQYF.

The V call is TRBV2, the J call TRBJ2-1; TRBD2 might be the D (5 bases). The CDR3 is 12 amino acids. Germline V gene sequence: CDR1 SNHLY, CDR2 FYNNEI. Trimming stripped 7 bases from V and 10 bases from J, with 14 bases between. The chain's CDR3 is CASKLARLEQFF. In DNA form, the CDR3 reads TGTGCCAGCAAGCTAGCCCGCTTAGAGCAGTTCTTC.

The chain uses TRBV13 and TRBJ2-7, with 8 bases lining up with TRBD1. Germline V gives CDR1 PRHDT, CDR2 FYEKMQ (reference sequence). The CDR3 runs to 14 residues. V lost 5 bases to trimming and J lost 4 bases; unmatched junction nucleotides: 7. The CDR3 DNA follows: TGTGCCAGCAGCCCATCGGACAGGGAATACGAGCAGTACTTC. It yields the protein CASSPSDREYEQYF.

The chain employs TRBV2 and TRBJ2-3, with 9 bases fitting TRBD2. The length of the CDR3 is 15 residues. Germline CDR1 and CDR2: SNHLY and FYNNEI. Unmatched junction bases numbered 8, after V lost 6 bases and J lost 4 bases. The CDR3 region is CASSPGLARADTQYF. The CDR3 region has the DNA TGTGCCAGCAGCCCGGGACTAGCACGGGCAGATACGCAGTATTTT.

V usage is TRBV29-1 and J usage is TRBJ1-5, with a weak D call TRBD1 (6 bases). The germline V and J ends were trimmed by 0 bases and 10 bases, with 13 bases remaining between them. The CDR3 has 13 residues. Germline CDR1 and CDR2: SQVTM and ANQGSEA. CDR3 region: CSVEDRRGGPQHF. The CDR3 nucleotides are TGCAGCGTTGAAGATCGGAGGGGGGGCCCCCAGCATTTT.

This clonotype has only one observation. The chain recombines TRBV12-5 with TRBJ2-3, with 9 bases fitting TRBD2. Germline CDR1 and CDR2: LGHNT and FRNRAP. The CDR3 sequence is 16 residues long. Unmatched junction bases numbered 6, after V lost 5 bases and J lost 0 bases. CDR3 bases: TGTGCTAGTGGTCAAGGGACTAGCAGAAGCACAGATACGCAGTATTTT. As protein: CASGQGTSRSTDTQYF.

In this sample, this clonotype turned up once. The J gene is TRBJ1-6, the V gene TRBV5-1; D gene unclear. Trimming pared 0 bases from V and 7 bases from J, leaving 11 bases between. From germline, CDR1 is SGHRS and CDR2 YFSETQ. This CDR3 region has 15 residues. The CDR3 sequence is CASSLDFFTNSPLHF. The CDR3 coding sequence is TGCGCCAGCAGCTTGGATTTCTTCACCAATTCACCCCTCCACTTT.

The chain uses TRBV24-1 and TRBJ2-5, with D possibly being TRBD1 (5 bases). CDR3 length: 13 residues. The germline V gene has CDR1 KGHDR and CDR2 SFDVKD. V lost 4 bases to trimming and J lost 8 bases, with 13 bases between them. The CDR3 nucleotides are TGTGCCACCAGTGACCCCCGACAGAAAACCCAGTACTTC. Amino acids: CATSDPRQKTQYF.

This clonotype was seen only once. The chain joins TRBV30 to TRBJ2-3; 8 bases are shared with TRBD2. CDR1 and CDR2 (germline): GTSNPN, SVGIG (reference sequence). The length of the CDR3 is 14 residues. With 4 bases clipped from V and 6 bases from J, the junction kept 9 bases outside the gene matches. CDR3 in DNA: TGTGCCTGGAAGAGACTAGCGCCCGCGGATACGCAGTATTTT. It translates to CAWKRLAPADTQYF.

The chain has TRBV20-1 and TRBJ2-1, with 13 bases aligning to TRBD2. Germline values: CDR1 DFQATT, CDR2 SNEGSKA (reference sequence). V was clipped by 5 bases and J by 6 bases; unmatched bases: 1. This CDR3 spans 13 amino acids. The CDR3 nucleotides are TGCAGTGCTGGACTAGCGGGAGCCAATGAGCAGTTCTTC. It codes for CSAGLAGANEQFF.

This clonotype showed up just once. This chain joins TRBV11-2 and TRBJ2-7; D not resolved. CDR3 length equals 12 residues. CDR1 is SGHAT, CDR2 FQNNGV, per germline. Trimming cost V 5 bases and J 6 bases, with 11 bases left between them. DNA for the CDR3: TGTGCCAGCAGCACATCTGTTGCCGAGCAGTACTTC. As protein: CASSTSVAEQYF.

In nucleotides, the CDR3 is TGTGCCAGCAGCGGCAATAGCGGGGGAGGGGCCAACGTCCTGACTTTC. Translation gives CASSGNSGGGANVLTF. V usage is TRBV2 and J usage is TRBJ2-6, with TRBD2 matching over 9 bases. The CDR3 sequence is 16 residues long. Germline V CDR1 and CDR2: SNHLY, FYNNEI. V lost 6 bases and J lost 4; bases outside the gene matches: 7.

The chain employs TRBV4-1 and TRBJ2-1; 9 bases agree with TRBD1. V trimming: 2 bases; J trimming: 6 bases; junction bases outside the gene matches: 8. Germline CDR1 is MGHRA and CDR2 is YSYEKL. CDR3 length: 16 residues. This CDR3 is CASSQSTGGTGNEQFF. The CDR3 DNA reads TGCGCCAGCAGCCAATCGACAGGGGGAACGGGCAATGAGCAGTTCTTC.

The chain employs TRBV6-6 and TRBJ2-2; D tentatively reads TRBD1 or TRBD2 (6 bases each). Trimming took 8 bases from V and 2 from J, leaving 12 bases between them. CDR1 is MNHNY and CDR2 is SVGAGI in the germline V gene (reference sequence). This CDR3 has 14 amino acids. The CDR3 loop is CASRGQVNTGELFF. CDR3 in DNA: TGTGCCAGCCGGGGGCAGGTCAACACCGGGGAGCTGTTTTTT.

The chain uses TRBV6-5 and TRBJ1-1; no definite D call. The length of the CDR3 is 12 residues. CDR1 and CDR2 (germline): MNHEY, SVGAGI. The V gene lost 7 bases and the J gene lost 5 bases, with 11 bases spanning the gap. CDR3 sequence: CASTGGRTEAFF. The CDR3, as DNA: TGTGCCAGCACCGGAGGGAGGACTGAAGCTTTCTTT.

V usage is TRBV2 and J usage is TRBJ2-2; D is ambiguous. V was clipped by 3 bases and J by 5 bases, with 13 bases between them. Germline V gives CDR1 SNHLY, CDR2 FYNNEI. CDR3 size: 15 residues. The CDR3 region has the DNA TGTGCCAGCAGTGATGCCCACCTAGGGACCGGGGAGCTGTTTTTT. This encodes CASSDAHLGTGELFF.

The chain couples TRBV3-1 to TRBJ1-1; D ambiguous. Trimming stripped 6 bases from V and 4 bases from J, with 12 bases between. There are 13 residues in the CDR3. Per the germline V gene, CDR1 is LGHDT and CDR2 is YNNKEL (reference sequence). As DNA, the CDR3 is TGTGCCAGCAGTCTCGCCGAGGGCACTGAAGCTTTCTTT. Its translation is CASSLAEGTEAFF.

V and J are TRBV6-5 and TRBJ2-7; D may correspond to TRBD1 or TRBD2 (5 bases each). Trimming stripped 6 bases from V and 4 bases from J, with 13 bases between. The V gene's germline CDR1 is MNHEY and CDR2 SVGAGI. CDR3 length: 13 residues. CDR3: CASSPGTVYEQYF. DNA for the CDR3: TGTGCCAGCAGCCCTGGGACGGTGTACGAGCAGTACTTC.

The gene calls are TRBV29-1 and TRBJ1-1; D is undetermined. CDR3 size: 13 residues. The V gene's germline CDR1 is SQVTM and CDR2 ANQGSEA. Trimming pared 0 bases from V and 5 bases from J, leaving 10 bases between. Here the CDR3 DNA reads TGCAGCGTTGAAGAAGGCGCTCAGACTGAAGCTTTCTTT. This translates into CSVEEGAQTEAFF.

This rearrangement joins TRBV27 to TRBJ1-4; no clear D gene. Germline assignment: CDR1 MNHEY and CDR2 SMNVEV (reference sequence). Trimming left V 6 bases short and J 4 bases short, with 12 bases between. CDR3 size: 14 residues. This CDR3 is CASREDRLNEKLFF. The DNA for the CDR3 is TGTGCCAGCAGGGAGGACCGACTTAATGAAAAACTGTTTTTT.

This clonotype appeared a single time. The chain has TRBV30 and TRBJ1-1; possibly TRBD1 for D (5 bases). V lost 8 bases and J lost 6, with 16 bases in between. This CDR3 contains 12 residues. Germline V gene data show CDR1 as GTSNPN and CDR2 as SVGIG (reference sequence). CDR3 sequence (DNA): TGTGCCCGATCCGGGGCGGACTCTGAAGCTTTCTTT. Protein sequence: CARSGADSEAFF.

The chain recombines TRBV20-1 with TRBJ2-3; 8 bases fit TRBD1. Trimming cost V 0 bases and J 1 base; bases outside gene matches: 6. The germline V gene encodes CDR1 DFQATT and CDR2 SNEGSKA (reference sequence). The CDR3 is 16 residues long. CDR3 loop: CSARDSLQGGTDTQYF. The CDR3 DNA follows: TGCAGTGCTAGAGATTCCTTACAGGGGGGCACAGATACGCAGTATTTT.

This clonotype was found once. V is TRBV28 and J is TRBJ1-2, with D perhaps matching TRBD1 (6 bases). The CDR3 has 14 residues. Germline V gene sequence: CDR1 MDHEN, CDR2 SYDVKM. V dropped 4 bases and J dropped 6 bases, with 15 bases sitting between them. The CDR3 sequence is CASSSQGQSDGYTF. The CDR3 DNA follows: TGTGCCAGCAGTTCACAAGGACAGTCCGATGGCTACACCTTC.

V gene TRBV3-1 combines with J gene TRBJ2-7; D tentatively fits TRBD1 or TRBD2 (5 bases each). The CDR3 runs 16 residues. V lost 2 bases, J lost 6 bases, and 20 bases lay in between. Germline CDR1 LGHDT, CDR2 YNNKEL (reference sequence). The CDR3 protein is CASSQSLPRGSGEQYF. CDR3 bases: TGTGCCAGCAGCCAATCGCTCCCGAGGGGATCCGGCGAGCAGTACTTC.

The chain joins TRBV2 to TRBJ1-1; 7 nucleotides match TRBD1. The CDR3 sequence is 15 residues long. CDR1 SNHLY and CDR2 FYNNEI come from the germline V gene. The V and J ends lost 7 bases and 6 bases, in that order; junction bases with no gene match: 14. The CDR3, as DNA: TGTGCCAGCACTCCGGGACAGATACTTTTGGCTGAAGCTTTCTTT. This translates into CASTPGQILLAEAFF.

This rearrangement joins TRBV5-6 to TRBJ2-3; D gene unclear. V was trimmed by 4 bases and J by 2 bases, leaving 5 bases between them. This CDR3 comprises 12 residues. Per germline, CDR1 SGHDT and CDR2 YYEEEE. As DNA, the CDR3 is TGTGCCAGCAGCCGCAACACAGATACGCAGTATTTT. It is translated as CASSRNTDTQYF.

The chain links TRBV30 to TRBJ2-1; no definite D call. The length of the CDR3 is 12 residues. CDR1 and CDR2 (germline): GTSNPN, SVGIG (reference sequence). The V and J ends lost 4 bases and 4 bases respectively, with 8 bases between them. The CDR3 protein is CAWIPGYNEQFF. CDR3 nucleotides: TGTGCCTGGATCCCCGGGTACAATGAGCAGTTCTTC.